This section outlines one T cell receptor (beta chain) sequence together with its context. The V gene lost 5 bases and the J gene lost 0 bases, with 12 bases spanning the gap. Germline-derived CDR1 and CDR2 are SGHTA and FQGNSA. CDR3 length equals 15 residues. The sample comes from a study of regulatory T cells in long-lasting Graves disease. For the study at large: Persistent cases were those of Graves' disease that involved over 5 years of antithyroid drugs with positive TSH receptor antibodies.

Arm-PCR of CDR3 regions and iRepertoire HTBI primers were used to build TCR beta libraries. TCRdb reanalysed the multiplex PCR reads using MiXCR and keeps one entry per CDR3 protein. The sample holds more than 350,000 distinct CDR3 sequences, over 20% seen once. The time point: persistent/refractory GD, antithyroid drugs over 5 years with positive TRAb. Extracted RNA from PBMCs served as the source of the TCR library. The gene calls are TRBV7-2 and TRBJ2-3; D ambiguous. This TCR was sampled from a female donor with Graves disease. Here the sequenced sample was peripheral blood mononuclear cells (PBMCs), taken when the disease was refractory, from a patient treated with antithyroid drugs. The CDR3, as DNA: TGTGCCAGCAGCCCAGATAGGCTTAGCACAGATACGCAGTATTTT. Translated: CASSPDRLSTDTQYF.